This section outlines one T cell receptor beta chain sequence together with its context. This entry is derived from a study of blood T cell repertoires in COVID-19. Original processing notes: The authors estimated nucleated cell counts from reference gene primer amplification. Libraries were prepared by immunoSEQ multiplex PCR; TCRdb keeps only in-frame clonotypes and omits some of them. That table is the source of V, J and clone size, and D and trimming were worked out from the DNA. The profile shows about 100,000 clones, just under 85% of them singletons. Germline V gene lookup returns CDR1 SGHVS and CDR2 FQNEAQ. The CDR3 has 13 residues. V lost 1 base, J lost 7 bases, and 8 bases lay in between.

Material: peripheral blood. V gene TRBV7-8 combines with J gene TRBJ1-5, with D unresolved. The receptor was isolated from a man over 45 with active or convalescent COVID-19. This chain's CDR3 is CASSLGPGQPQHF. In DNA form, the CDR3 reads TGTGCCAGCAGCTTAGGGCCGGGGCAGCCCCAGCATTTT.